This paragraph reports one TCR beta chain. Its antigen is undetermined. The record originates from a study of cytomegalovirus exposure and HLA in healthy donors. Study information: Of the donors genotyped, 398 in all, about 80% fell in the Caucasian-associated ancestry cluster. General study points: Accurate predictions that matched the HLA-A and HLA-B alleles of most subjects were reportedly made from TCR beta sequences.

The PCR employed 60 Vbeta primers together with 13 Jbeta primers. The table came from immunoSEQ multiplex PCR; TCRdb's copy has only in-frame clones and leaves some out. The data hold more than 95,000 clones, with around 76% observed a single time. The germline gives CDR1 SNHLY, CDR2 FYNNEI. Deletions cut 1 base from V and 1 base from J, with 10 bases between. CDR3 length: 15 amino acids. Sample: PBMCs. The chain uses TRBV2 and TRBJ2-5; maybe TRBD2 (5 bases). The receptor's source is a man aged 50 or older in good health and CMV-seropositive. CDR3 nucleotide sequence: TGTGCCAGCAGTGAAGTGCGAGGGTCCCAAGAGACCCAGTACTTC. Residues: CASSEVRGSQETQYF.